This is a list of T cell receptor beta chains from one sample in a study of blood T cell repertoires in COVID-19. The data were produced by immunoSEQ multiplex PCR, yet TCRdb's version contains in-frame clones alone and is incomplete. Of 200,000 to 250,000 clones in the sample, about nine tenths were seen once. Sequencing used peripheral blood. The receptors originated from a woman aged 55-69 years with acute or convalescent COVID-19. CDR3s include the opening cysteine and the closing phenylalanine or tryptophan. D genes are given only for firm matches. Not all rows give a size; the values are once, few, many and, for expanded clones, a class.

J	V	D	size	CDR3	DNA
TRBJ2-7	TRBV12-3/TRBV12-4	-	-	CASSYSYEQYF	TGTGCCAGCAGTTACAGCTACGAGCAGTACTTC
TRBJ2-3	TRBV14	-	-	CASSLPGGGSFFTDTQYF	TGTGCCAGCAGTCTTCCTGGTGGAGGGAGCTTCTTCACAGATACGCAGTATTTT
TRBJ2-2	TRBV27	TRBD1	-	CASSKGQTNTGELFF	TGTGCCAGCAGTAAGGGACAGACGAACACCGGGGAGCTGTTTTTT
TRBJ2-7	TRBV5-1	-	-	CASSPSPGHPPYEQYF	TGCGCCAGCAGCCCATCCCCGGGACATCCCCCCTACGAGCAGTACTTC
TRBJ1-6	TRBV21-1	-	-	CASSTGGSSYNSPLHF	TGTGCCAGCAGCACAGGGGGGAGCTCCTATAATTCACCCCTCCACTTT
TRBJ1-6	TRBV2	TRBD1	-	CASSENRGSSPLHF	TGTGCCAGCAGTGAAAACAGGGGTAGTTCACCCCTCCACTTT
TRBJ1-4	TRBV15	-	-	CATSRGGARFEKLFF	TGTGCCACCAGCAGAGGCGGGGCGCGATTTGAAAAACTGTTTTTT
TRBJ1-2	TRBV29-1	TRBD1	-	CSVAETGDYGYTF	TGCAGCGTTGCAGAGACAGGGGACTATGGCTACACCTTC
TRBJ2-7	TRBV5-1	TRBD1	-	CASSLGAGGTYEQYF	TGCGCCAGCAGCTTGGGGGCAGGGGGCACCTACGAGCAGTACTTC
TRBJ2-7	TRBV6-6	TRBD1	-	CASSLRQGTYYEQYF	TGTGCCAGCAGTCTCCGACAGGGGACCTACTACGAGCAGTACTTC
TRBJ2-5	TRBV5-5	-	-	CASSPRAGVLETQYF	TGTGCCAGCAGCCCCAGGGCAGGGGTCTTGGAGACCCAGTACTTC
TRBJ2-2	TRBV14	-	-	CASSQVRGTGELFF	TGTGCCAGCAGCCAAGTCCGGGGCACCGGGGAGCTGTTTTTT
TRBJ2-7	TRBV10-3	TRBD2	few	CAIAEREGNEQYF	TGTGCCATTGCCGAGCGGGAGGGTAACGAGCAGTACTTC
TRBJ1-4	TRBV29-1	TRBD1	-	CSVGGAGGTNEKLFF	TGCAGCGTTGGGGGCGCAGGGGGAACTAATGAAAAACTGTTTTTT
TRBJ1-4	TRBV10-2	-	once	CASSPGPEKLFF	TGCGCCAGCAGTCCAGGGCCCGAAAAACTGTTTTTT
TRBJ1-4	TRBV7-8	-	-	CASSQGANEKLFF	TGTGCCAGCAGCCAAGGGGCTAATGAAAAACTGTTTTTT
TRBJ1-2	TRBV27	-	-	CASSSRQLNRRGYTF	TGTGCCAGCAGTTCCCGACAGCTAAATCGACGTGGCTACACCTTC
TRBJ2-3	TRBV5-4	-	-	CASTLAEGEDPDTQYF	TGTGCCAGCACCCTGGCGGAGGGAGAGGATCCAGATACGCAGTATTTT
TRBJ1-2	TRBV4-1	TRBD1	-	CASSQEDRVNYGYTF	TGCGCCAGCAGCCAAGAAGACAGGGTTAACTATGGCTACACCTTC
TRBJ2-7	TRBV28	TRBD2	-	CASSLLAGAKSYEQYF	TGTGCCAGCAGTTTATTGGCGGGAGCCAAATCCTACGAGCAGTACTTC
TRBJ1-5	TRBV18	TRBD1	-	CASSTGALTNQPQHF	TGTGCCAGCTCAACAGGGGCGCTTACCAATCAGCCCCAGCATTTT
TRBJ1-5	TRBV6-2/TRBV6-3	-	-	CASSSRDENQPQHF	TGTGCCAGCAGTAGCAGGGATGAAAATCAGCCCCAGCATTTT
TRBJ2-7	TRBV6-5	TRBD1	-	CASTPGGGSYEQYF	TGTGCCAGCACCCCAGGGGGTGGATCCTACGAGCAGTACTTC
TRBJ2-3	TRBV6-6	TRBD1	-	CASRPPGQVLREYF	TGTGCCAGCAGGCCACCGGGACAGGTACTAAGGGAGTATTTT
TRBJ2-1	TRBV5-1	TRBD1	-	CASSLTGQGVTSYNEQFF	TGCGCCAGCAGCTTGACGGGACAGGGGGTGACCTCCTACAATGAGCAGTTCTTC
TRBJ1-2	TRBV30	-	-	CAWSGQAFGYTF	TGTGCCTGGAGTGGACAGGCCTTTGGCTACACCTTC
TRBJ2-1	TRBV11-2	TRBD2	-	CASSYEVLAGGEGEQFF	TGTGCCAGCAGCTACGAGGTCTTAGCGGGAGGGGAAGGTGAGCAGTTCTTC
TRBJ1-6	TRBV6-5	-	-	CASSYLGSSYNSPLHF	TGTGCCAGCAGTTACTTAGGGAGCTCCTATAATTCACCCCTCCACTTT
TRBJ2-3	TRBV14	-	-	CASSQSLAADTQYF	TGTGCCAGCAGCCAAAGTCTAGCAGCAGATACGCAGTATTTT
TRBJ1-4	TRBV12-5	-	-	CASGLSPGARTEKLFF	TGTGCTAGTGGTTTGTCCCCAGGGGCGCGTACCGAAAAACTGTTTTTT
TRBJ1-3	TRBV12-5	-	-	CASGFQSRAGNTIYF	TGTGCTAGTGGTTTTCAATCCAGGGCTGGAAACACCATATATTTT
TRBJ2-7	TRBV7-6	TRBD2	-	CASSSNPGLAYEQYF	TGTGCCAGCAGCTCAAACCCGGGACTAGCGTACGAGCAGTACTTC
TRBJ2-5	TRBV19	-	-	CASSIRETQYF	TGTGCCAGTAGTATCCGAGAGACCCAGTACTTC
TRBJ1-2	TRBV6-2/TRBV6-3	-	-	CASSPSRYGYTF	TGTGCCAGCAGTCCCTCGCGCTATGGCTACACCTTC
TRBJ1-2	TRBV7-9	-	-	CASSRGDPGEGYTF	TGTGCCAGCAGCCGTGGGGATCCCGGGGAAGGCTACACCTTC
TRBJ1-4	TRBV6-1	-	-	CASSEATANAEKLFF	TGTGCCAGCAGTGAAGCGACAGCCAATGCAGAAAAACTGTTTTTT
TRBJ2-7	TRBV7-2	-	-	CASSFRGGYEQYF	TGTGCCAGCAGCTTCCGAGGGGGCTACGAGCAGTACTTC
TRBJ2-2	TRBV18	TRBD2	once	CASSPVLAGSTGELFF	TGTGCCAGCTCACCAGTCCTAGCGGGGTCCACCGGGGAGCTGTTTTTT
TRBJ2-5	TRBV28	-	few	CASSFTAGGRQETQYF	TGTGCCAGCAGTTTTACCGCTGGAGGGCGCCAAGAGACCCAGTACTTC
TRBJ1-2	TRBV5-1	-	-	CASSSLTANYGYTF	TGCGCCAGCAGCTCCTTGACAGCTAACTATGGCTACACCTTC
TRBJ1-5	TRBV7-2	-	-	CASSLHPTGTGQPQHF	TGTGCCAGCAGCTTACACCCTACAGGGACCGGTCAGCCCCAGCATTTT
TRBJ1-5	TRBV19	TRBD1	-	CASRAPGQDGQPQHF	TGTGCCAGTAGGGCCCCGGGACAGGACGGGCAGCCCCAGCATTTT
TRBJ2-1	TRBV7-9	TRBD2	few	CASSLWKSGRRNEQFF	TGTGCCAGCAGCTTATGGAAAAGCGGGAGACGTAATGAGCAGTTCTTC
TRBJ2-1	TRBV7-8	-	-	CASSLVLRSHNEQFF	TGTGCCAGCAGCTTAGTTCTGAGGTCCCACAATGAGCAGTTCTTC
TRBJ2-6	TRBV6-5	-	once	CASSNRAGANVLTF	TGTGCCAGCAGCAACAGAGCCGGGGCCAACGTCCTGACTTTC
TRBJ2-1	TRBV5-1	TRBD2	-	CASSLEASGSEQFF	TGCGCCAGCAGCTTGGAGGCTAGCGGGAGTGAGCAGTTCTTC
TRBJ2-1	TRBV7-9	TRBD2	-	CASSSVTSGRVNEQFF	TGTGCCAGCAGCTCAGTGACTAGCGGGAGGGTCAATGAGCAGTTCTTC
TRBJ2-5	TRBV7-9	TRBD2	-	CASSWISTSIETQYF	TGTGCCAGCAGCTGGATATCGACTAGCATAGAGACCCAGTACTTC
TRBJ2-2	TRBV6-5	TRBD1	-	CASSRTGGTGELFF	TGTGCCAGCAGTAGGACAGGGGGCACCGGGGAGCTGTTTTTT
TRBJ1-3	TRBV7-2	-	once	CASSQGLISGNTIYF	TGTGCCAGCAGCCAAGGACTGATCTCTGGAAACACCATATATTTT
TRBJ2-2	TRBV6-5	-	few	CASSFRQAGELFF	TGTGCCAGCAGTTTCCGACAGGCCGGGGAGCTGTTTTTT